One T cell receptor beta chain is described in this entry. The clone's antigen remains unknown. No much larger clone is present one base from it, and per-base qualities are unavailable. The record originates from a study of beta chain features in type 1 diabetes (dated by TCRdb to the late 2010s). About the study as a whole: Patients and healthy donors did not differ in mean age, gender distribution, total cell number or subset yield. In the study, TCRB repertoires of sorted circulating CD4+ T cell subsets from recently diagnosed type 1 diabetes patients were compared with those of matched healthy donors. A total of 107,917,701 sorted cells were examined across all samples, and the number of cells per subset was strongly correlated with RNA yield. Naive and central memory subsets were obtained from all 30 or so donors, but regulatory and stem cell-like memory subsets were isolated from only 8 patients and roughly 8 healthy donors. Here is what the overall study found, with its caveats: PCR may preferentially amplify shorter templates, but because patient and control samples were amplified and corrected together, any resulting skew would affect both groups equally. In all four CD4+ subsets, TCRB CDR3 length was moderately but significantly shorter in type 1 diabetes patients. Because cDNA rather than genomic DNA was sequenced, highly expressing activated cells could have been over-represented, although no difference in activation and CD3 levels was found between groups. The naive, central memory and regulatory TCRB repertoires appeared to resemble one another more closely among patients than among healthy donors. HLA sub-analyses involved small numbers of individuals, so any influence of HLA type on TCRB rearrangement remained unresolved. Fewer insertions and more nucleotide deletions at VDJ recombination sites were observed in patients with type 1 diabetes, implying thymic rearrangement abnormalities.

CDR1 and CDR2 were assigned from the germline V gene as SGDLS and YYNGEE. From the cysteine through the phenylalanine, the CDR3 covers 16 amino acids. Just the 48-base CDR3 DNA is kept, in frame starting at base 1. V loses 0 bases, J loses 5 bases, and the germline ends lie 14 bases apart. From each donor, a single peripheral blood sample of roughly 0.11 L on average was drawn into heparinised tubes. Using a panel that included CD45RO, CCR7, CD25, CD127, CD95 and CD27, naive, central memory, regulatory and stem cell-like memory CD4+ T cells were sorted on a BD FACSAria II. Purity was above 98% for every sorted population. PBMCs were isolated right away by Lymphoprep density gradient centrifugation and were stained directly, without culture. To minimize batch effects, samples were stained and sorted in pairs, one healthy donor with one patient per experiment. The High Capacity cDNA Reverse Transcription Kit was used to reverse transcribe all of the isolated RNA, meaning that expressed TCRB transcripts were what got sequenced. Naive, central memory and regulatory T cell samples underwent deep immunoSEQ sequencing, averaging about 3.57 million total reads per sample. Sorted cells were lysed in RLT buffer, and RNA was extracted using DNase-treated RNeasy Micro or Mini kits according to cell number. To prevent cross-contamination, each cell subset was processed individually, whereas patient and healthy donor samples were processed jointly. Using the immunoSEQ multiplex PCR, TCRB sequences were amplified from cDNA into 87-bp fragments spanning the CDR3 region. The amplicons were sequenced using the Illumina HiSeq platform. As for the authors' bioinformatics: PCR bias was computationally corrected using synthetic template baselines, reads within Hamming distance 2 were collapsed, and singletons that could not be merged were discarded. Reads were aligned to IMGT to assign V, D and J genes, CDR3 length, and insertions or deletions at six rearrangement sites. Within each subset, clonotype counts were normalized to sorted cell number, and only after that were true diversity and Gini coefficients computed with the tcR R package. The overlap coefficient, calculated on TCRB nucleotide sequences, was used to measure repertoire sharing. Out-of-frame TCRB sequences from naive cells were analyzed to stand in for the pre-selection repertoire. Here the immuneACCESS table is served through TCRdb, limited to in-frame sequences with V and J called. Missing clones are a known gap in these copies; in checked studies unresolved V genes cover under half, and the rest lacks a known reason. The DNA gave D and trimming, while V, J and clone size come from that table. The sample table records around 500,000 clones; around 10% of these occur just once. More than 0.045% of the sample is held by the ten biggest clonotypes.

Here the chain combines TRBV9 and TRBJ2-2, with no confident D gene call. Sequenced sample: naive CD4+ T cells from blood. According to the study, the label for this sample's cell subset or site signals: true naive CD4+ T cells. The sequence was collected from a woman aged 18-29 years in good health. CDR3 loop: CASSVGVFTWTGELFF. The DNA reads TGTGCCAGCAGCGTAGGAGTTTTTACGTGGACCGGGGAGCTGTTTTTT.